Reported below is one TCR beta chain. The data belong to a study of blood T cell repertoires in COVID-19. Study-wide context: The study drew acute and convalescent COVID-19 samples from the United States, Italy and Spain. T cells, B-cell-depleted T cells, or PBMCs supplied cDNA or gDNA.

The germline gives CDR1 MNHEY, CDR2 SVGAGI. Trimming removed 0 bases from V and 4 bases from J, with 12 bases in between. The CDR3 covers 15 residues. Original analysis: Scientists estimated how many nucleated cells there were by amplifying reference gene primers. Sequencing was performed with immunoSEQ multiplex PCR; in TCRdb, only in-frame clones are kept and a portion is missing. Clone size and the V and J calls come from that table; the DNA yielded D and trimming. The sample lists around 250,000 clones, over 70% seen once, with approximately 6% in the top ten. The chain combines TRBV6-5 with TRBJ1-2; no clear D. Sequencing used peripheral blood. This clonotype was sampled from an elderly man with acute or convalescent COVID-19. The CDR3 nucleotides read TGTGCCAGCAGTTACTCGGCCGTAGGCGGCTATGGCTACACCTTC. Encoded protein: CASSYSAVGGYGYTF.